The TCR beta chain under discussion was sequenced for a study of CD8+ T cells in alopecia areata. At the level of the study: Treated patients were given oral tofacitinib, which was dosed at 5 to 10 mg twice daily.

Study outcomes and limitations: Scalp clonality, together with expanded CD8+ clones among the top 100, fell significantly with tofacitinib.

As concerns this clone: The antigen is undetermined.

RNA was extracted and reverse transcribed into cDNA as the sequencing template. Sequencing was performed with immunoSEQ multiplex PCR; in TCRdb, only in-frame clones are kept and a portion is missing. The table includes 150,000 to 200,000 clones, 60% detected once. The treatment denotes: oral pan-JAK inhibitor, 5-10 mg twice daily. CDR1 is GTSNPN, CDR2 SVGIG, per germline (reference sequence). V lost 0 bases and J lost 0, with 12 bases in between. There are 16 residues in the CDR3. This specimen was CD4+ T cells sorted from blood, taken at week 24, from a patient treated with tofacitinib. This receptor was identified in a human donor with alopecia areata. The chain uses TRBV30 and TRBJ2-4, with TRBD2 as a possible D gene (6 bases). In DNA, the CDR3 is TGTGCCTGGAGTGTACGAGGGACTCTAGCCAAAAACATTCAGTACTTC. This codes for CAWSVRGTLAKNIQYF.